These 17 T cell receptor beta chains share one sample of origin, sequenced in a study of beta chain features in type 1 diabetes. Findings of the study overall: Among patients with Type 1 diabetes, TCRB CDR3s were moderately but significantly shorter in every one of the four CD4+ subsets.

Every isolated RNA sample was fully reverse transcribed, so sequencing captured expressed TCRB transcripts. TCRdb keeps only in-frame clones here, not all; method: immunoSEQ multiplex PCR. Of 500,000 to 850,000 clones listed, over 12% are singletons. Their antigens remain unidentified. The sequenced sample was naive CD4+ T cells from blood. Receptor source: a man aged 18 to 29 with type 1 diabetes.

V and J are TRBV4-3 and TRBJ2-3; TRBD2 is a possible D gene (6 bases). Trimming removed 1 base from V and 3 bases from J, with 20 bases in between. The CDR3 length is 18 residues. Germline values: CDR1 LGHNA, CDR2 YSLEER. The CDR3 DNA sequence: TGCGCCAGCAGCCAAGTTGGCTATGGCGGGACCGAGACAGATACGCAGTATTTT. Translation: CASSQVGYGGTETDTQYF.

This clone was seen only a few times. Different DNA sequences within this sample yield the same CDR3. The rearrangement links TRBV6-5 to TRBJ1-1; D remains unclear. The CDR3 length is 13 residues. Germline V CDR1 and CDR2: MNHEY, SVGAGI. V was clipped by 2 bases and J by 2 bases, with 6 bases between them. The CDR3 nucleotides read TGTGCCAGCAGTTACAGGGATAACACTGAAGCTTTCTTT. Its protein product is CASSYRDNTEAFF.

V is TRBV5-4 and J is TRBJ2-1; 11 nucleotides line up with TRBD1. Looked up from germline, CDR1 is SGHNT and CDR2 is YYREEE (reference sequence). V shed 4 bases, J shed 7 bases, and the junction held 7 bases outside the gene matches. This CDR3 is 15 amino acids long. The CDR3 sequence is CASSPGGQGENEQFF. The CDR3 DNA is TGTGCCAGCAGCCCCGGGGGACAGGGGGAAAATGAGCAGTTCTTC.

This chain joins TRBV19 and TRBJ2-7, with D possibly TRBD1 on 5 matching bases. This CDR3 comprises 12 residues. Germline values: CDR1 LNHDA, CDR2 SQIVND (reference sequence). V was trimmed by 2 bases and J by 6 bases, leaving 8 bases between them. CDR3 region: CASSIRGTEQYF. CDR3 nucleotide sequence: TGTGCCAGTAGTATAAGGGGCACCGAGCAGTACTTC.

This clone came up a few times. V is TRBV5-6 and J is TRBJ2-1; tentative D call: TRBD2 (5 bases). The germline V and J ends were trimmed by 3 bases and 12 bases, with 10 bases remaining between them. CDR3 length: 11 residues. Germline V gene data show CDR1 as SGHDT and CDR2 as YYEEEE. CDR3 residues: CASSSHSVQFF. For the CDR3, the DNA is TGTGCCAGCAGCTCCCATAGCGTGCAGTTCTTC.

V and J are TRBV4-2 and TRBJ1-3; D perhaps matches TRBD1 (6 bases). Per the germline V gene, CDR1 is LGHNA and CDR2 is YNFKEQ. Trimming took off 0 bases at V and 7 bases at J, with 7 bases between the two ends. This CDR3 has 13 residues. CDR3 protein: CASSQEQGNTIYF. For the CDR3, the DNA is TGTGCCAGCAGCCAAGAGCAGGGGAACACCATATATTTT.

This clone has more than one count but fewer than ten. The V and J genes are TRBV14 and TRBJ2-7, with 7 bases matching TRBD2. The V and J ends lost 4 bases and 0 bases, in that order; junction bases with no gene match: 12. Looked up from germline, CDR1 is SGHDN and CDR2 is FVKESK. This CDR3 contains 17 residues. The CDR3 DNA follows: TGTGCCAGCAGCCCCCACCCTGCGCGGGGGAACTCCTACGAGCAGTACTTC. Translated, it gives CASSPHPARGNSYEQYF. The full variable domain, completed using reference TRBV14 and TRBJ2-7, is EAGVTQFPSHSVIEKGQTVTLRCDPISGHDNLYWYRRVMGKEIKFLLHFVKESKQDESGMPNNRFLAERTGGTYSTLKVQPAELEDSGVYFCASSPHPARGNSYEQYFGPGTRLTVT.

This clone was counted a few times. The chain has TRBV7-9 and TRBJ2-1, with TRBD2 matching over 8 bases. V lost 7 bases and J lost 7; bases outside the gene matches: 12. The CDR3 runs 15 residues. CDR1 and CDR2 from the germline V gene are SEHNR and FQNEAQ (reference sequence). CDR3 protein: CASIWSGGGPNEQFF. The CDR3 DNA sequence: TGTGCCAGCATATGGAGCGGGGGAGGGCCGAATGAGCAGTTCTTC. Looking up the rest from reference TRBV7-9 and TRBJ2-1 gives the full variable domain: DTGVSQNPRHKITKRGQNVTFRCDPISEHNRLYWYRQTLGQGPEFLTYFQNEAQLEKSRLLSDRFSAERPKGSFSTLEIQRTEQGDSAMYLCASIWSGGGPNEQFFGPGTRLTVL.

This chain joins TRBV15 and TRBJ2-2, with a tentative D call TRBD1 (6 bases). CDR1 is LNHNV and CDR2 is YYDKDF in the germline V gene (reference sequence). The CDR3 covers 16 residues. V was shortened by 5 bases and J by 6 bases, with 19 bases between the two germline ends. The CDR3 DNA follows: TGTGCCACCAGCCGTCAGGGGCAGAATCCGGCCGGGGAGCTGTTTTTT. It encodes CATSRQGQNPAGELFF.

This clone occurred a few times. This chain joins TRBV7-2 and TRBJ2-3; D may be TRBD1 or TRBD2 (5 bases each). CDR1 and CDR2 from the germline V gene are SGHTA and FQGNSA. Trimming removed 1 base from V and 4 bases from J, with 21 bases in between. The CDR3 extends over 18 amino acids. The CDR3 is CASSLVSGTLFAPDTQYF. For the CDR3, the DNA is TGTGCCAGCAGCTTAGTATCAGGGACGCTCTTTGCTCCAGATACGCAGTATTTT. Full variable domain (remainder filled in from reference TRBV7-2 and TRBJ2-3): GAGVSQSPSNKVTEKGKDVELRCDPISGHTALYWYRQSLGQGLEFLIYFQGNSAPDKSGLPSDRFSAERTGGSVSTLTIQRTQQEDSAVYLCASSLVSGTLFAPDTQYFGPGTRLTVL.

V gene TRBV6-6 combines with J gene TRBJ1-5, with a possible D match to TRBD1 (5 bases). Germline V gives CDR1 MNHNY, CDR2 SVGAGI (reference sequence). Trimming took off 10 bases at V and 1 base at J, with 11 bases between the two ends. The CDR3 loop spans 13 amino acids. CDR3: CATGPDSNQPQHF. In DNA form, the CDR3 reads TGTGCCACAGGGCCCGACAGCAATCAGCCCCAGCATTTT.

V is TRBV14 and J is TRBJ1-2, with 9 nucleotides matching TRBD1. The ends lost 4 bases at V and 3 bases at J; junction bases unmatched: 3. Germline CDR1 SGHDN, CDR2 FVKESK. The CDR3 runs to 14 residues. CDR3 loop: CASSPTGGDYGYTF. CDR3 bases: TGTGCCAGCAGCCCGACAGGGGGTGACTATGGCTACACCTTC.

This clone was observed a few times. The chain couples TRBV28 to TRBJ2-5; D uncertain. The germline gives CDR1 MDHEN, CDR2 SYDVKM. Trimming stripped 2 bases from V and 5 bases from J, with 6 bases between. This CDR3 has 12 amino acids. CDR3 sequence (DNA): TGTGCCAGCAGTTTACGCCCGGAGACCCAGTACTTC. Translated: CASSLRPETQYF.

This clone was seen more than once but under ten times. V gene TRBV7-9 combines with J gene TRBJ2-1; the match to TRBD2 covers 10 bases. CDR1 is SEHNR and CDR2 is FQNEAQ in the germline V gene (reference sequence). The CDR3 runs 16 residues. J lost 10 bases, V lost 1 base, and 10 bases had no gene match. The CDR3 loop reads CASSLGGLAGVGEQFF. DNA of the CDR3: TGTGCCAGCAGCTTAGGCGGGCTAGCGGGAGTCGGCGAGCAGTTCTTC.

The V and J genes are TRBV15 and TRBJ1-4; the D gene is possibly TRBD1 (6 bases). Trimming cost V 6 bases and J 4 bases, with 12 bases left between them. The CDR3 covers 14 residues. Germline CDR1 is LNHNV and CDR2 is YYDKDF (reference sequence). CDR3 coding DNA: TGTGCCACCAGTCAACAGGGTAATAATGAAAAACTGTTTTTT. It codes for CATSQQGNNEKLFF.

This clone has only a few counts. In nucleotides, the CDR3 is TGTGCCAGCAGTGACAGGGGCGGCCAAGAGACCCAGTACTTC. This codes for CASSDRGGQETQYF. The chain combines TRBV5-4 with TRBJ2-5; 8 nucleotides align to TRBD1. The CDR3 spans 14 residues. CDR1 is SGHNT and CDR2 is YYREEE in the germline V gene (reference sequence). V dropped 5 bases and J dropped 1; count of bases not matched to a gene: 4. Using reference TRBV5-4 and TRBJ2-5 for the parts outside the CDR3, the full variable domain is ETGVTQSPTHLIKTRGQQVTLRCSSQSGHNTVSWYQQALGQGPQFIFQYYREEENGRGNFPPRFSGLQFPNYSSELNVNALELDDSALYLCASSDRGGQETQYFGPGTRLLVL.

This clone was counted a few times. One end of the junction is discordant with germline, which a read error may explain. Other DNA variants within this sample encode the same CDR3. The chain employs TRBV7-7 and TRBJ2-5; possibly TRBD1 for D (6 bases). Germline CDR1 reads SSHAT; CDR2 reads FNYEAQ (reference sequence). The CDR3 is 13 amino acids. The CDR3 DNA reads TGTGCTAGCAGCTTAGGACAGCAAGAGACCCAGTACTTC. This codes for CASSLGQQETQYF.